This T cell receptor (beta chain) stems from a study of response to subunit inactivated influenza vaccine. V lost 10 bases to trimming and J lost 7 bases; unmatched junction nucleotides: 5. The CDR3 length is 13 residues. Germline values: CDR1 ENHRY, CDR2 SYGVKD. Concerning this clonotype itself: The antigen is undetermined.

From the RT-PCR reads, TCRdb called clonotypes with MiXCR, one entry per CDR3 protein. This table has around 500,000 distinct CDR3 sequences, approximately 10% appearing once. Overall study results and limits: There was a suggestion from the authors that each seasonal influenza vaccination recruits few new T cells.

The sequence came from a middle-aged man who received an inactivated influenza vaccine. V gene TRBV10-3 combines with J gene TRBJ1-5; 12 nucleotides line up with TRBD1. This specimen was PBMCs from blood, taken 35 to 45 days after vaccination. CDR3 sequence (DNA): TGTGCCAGCCGGGACAGGGGGCACCAGCCCCAGCATTTT. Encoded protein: CASRDRGHQPQHF.